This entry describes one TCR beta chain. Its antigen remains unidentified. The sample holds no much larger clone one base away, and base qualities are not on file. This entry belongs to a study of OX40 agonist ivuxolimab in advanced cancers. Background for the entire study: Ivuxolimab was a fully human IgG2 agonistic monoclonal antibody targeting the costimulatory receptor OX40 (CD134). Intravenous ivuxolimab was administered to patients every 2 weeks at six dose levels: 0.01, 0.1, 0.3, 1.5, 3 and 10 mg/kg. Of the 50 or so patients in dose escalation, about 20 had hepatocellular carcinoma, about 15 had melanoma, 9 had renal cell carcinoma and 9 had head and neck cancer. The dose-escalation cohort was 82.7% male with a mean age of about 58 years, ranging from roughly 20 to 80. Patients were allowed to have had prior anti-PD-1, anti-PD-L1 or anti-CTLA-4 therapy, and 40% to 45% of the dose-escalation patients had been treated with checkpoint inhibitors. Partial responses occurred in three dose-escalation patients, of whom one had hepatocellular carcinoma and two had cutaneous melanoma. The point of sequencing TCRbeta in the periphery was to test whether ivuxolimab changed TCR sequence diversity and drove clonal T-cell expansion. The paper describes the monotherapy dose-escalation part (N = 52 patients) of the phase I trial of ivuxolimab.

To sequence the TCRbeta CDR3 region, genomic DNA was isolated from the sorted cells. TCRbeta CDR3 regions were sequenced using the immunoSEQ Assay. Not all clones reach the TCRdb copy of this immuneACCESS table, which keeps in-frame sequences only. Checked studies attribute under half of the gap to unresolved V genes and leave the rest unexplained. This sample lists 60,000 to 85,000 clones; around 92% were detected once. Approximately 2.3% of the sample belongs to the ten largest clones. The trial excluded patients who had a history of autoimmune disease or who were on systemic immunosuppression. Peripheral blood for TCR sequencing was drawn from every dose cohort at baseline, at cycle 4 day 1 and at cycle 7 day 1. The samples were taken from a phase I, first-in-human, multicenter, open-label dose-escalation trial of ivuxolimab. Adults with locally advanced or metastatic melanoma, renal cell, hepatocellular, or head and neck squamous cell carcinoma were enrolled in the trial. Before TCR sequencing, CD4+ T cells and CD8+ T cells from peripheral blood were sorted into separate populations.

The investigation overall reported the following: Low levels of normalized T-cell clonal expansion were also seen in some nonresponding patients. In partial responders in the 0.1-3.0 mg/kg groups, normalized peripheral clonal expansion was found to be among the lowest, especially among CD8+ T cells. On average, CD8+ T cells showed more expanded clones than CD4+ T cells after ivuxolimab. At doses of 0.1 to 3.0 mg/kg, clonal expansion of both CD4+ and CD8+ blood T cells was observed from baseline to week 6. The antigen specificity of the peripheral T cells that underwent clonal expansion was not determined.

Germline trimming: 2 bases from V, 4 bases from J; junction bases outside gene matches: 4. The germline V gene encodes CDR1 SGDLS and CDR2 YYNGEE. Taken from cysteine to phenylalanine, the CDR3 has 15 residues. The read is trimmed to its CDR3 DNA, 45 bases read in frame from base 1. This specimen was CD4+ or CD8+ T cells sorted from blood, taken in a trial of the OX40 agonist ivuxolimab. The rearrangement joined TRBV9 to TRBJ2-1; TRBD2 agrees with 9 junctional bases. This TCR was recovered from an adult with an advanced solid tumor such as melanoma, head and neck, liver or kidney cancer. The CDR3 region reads CASSVSGSTYNEQFF. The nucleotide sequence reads TGTGCCAGCAGCGTTAGCGGGAGTACGTACAATGAGCAGTTCTTC.